The source of this T cell receptor (beta chain) is a study of blood T cell repertoires in COVID-19. Profiled with immunoSEQ multiplex PCR; TCRdb holds only in-frame clones, not every one. This table holds some 240,000 clones, roughly 89% found once. The CDR3 sequence is 16 residues long. Germline CDR1 is GTSNPN and CDR2 is SVGIG (reference sequence). V was clipped by 4 bases and J by 6 bases; unmatched bases: 13. The chain couples TRBV30 to TRBJ1-4, with 8 bases matching TRBD1. The source material was peripheral blood. The source is a middle-aged woman who had recovered from COVID-19. CDR3 sequence: CAWKTGASSVYEKLFF. CDR3 DNA: TGTGCCTGGAAGACAGGGGCTTCGTCGGTTTATGAAAAACTGTTTTTT.